A selection of T cell receptor beta chains follows, all from one sample in a study of T cells expressing NK-cell markers. TCRdb reprocessed the 5' RACE reads, keeping one entry per CDR3 protein, no DNA. Recorded here are under 500,000 distinct CDR3 sequences; the top ten clones represent approximately 7%. The source material was blood T cells: a sorted CD56 or NKG2C T cell subset, CD4+ or CD8+ T cells, or bulk PBMC T cells (not recorded which). The receptors come from a woman between 18 and 70 years old in good health. Both conserved end residues are part of each CDR3.

J	V	CDR3
TRBJ2-5	TRBV20-1	CSARDQGTALETQYF
TRBJ2-1	TRBV6-5	CASSFPGGGYNEQFF
TRBJ2-5	TRBV2	CASSERDGRPQYF
TRBJ2-3	TRBV30	CAFLPRTDTQYF
TRBJ1-4	TRBV4-1	CASSQPGTPEKLFF
TRBJ2-1	TRBV5-1	CASSFPLANNYNEQFF
TRBJ2-7	TRBV6-1	CASSPSADRGLGNF
TRBJ2-1	TRBV10-3	CAIRPLAGGLDEQFF
TRBJ2-3	TRBV20-1	CSARRKASSGVRWDTQYF
TRBJ2-3	TRBV18	CASSPPGLAGVADTQYF
TRBJ2-1	TRBV6-2/TRBV6-3	CASSKVGLEQFF
TRBJ2-3	TRBV9	CASSVGAKGTDTQYF
TRBJ1-2	TRBV30	CAWNGRGSNYGYTF
TRBJ2-2	TRBV29-1	CSVGIPNTGELFF
TRBJ2-2	TRBV6-1	CASSLQPANTGELFF
TRBJ1-6	TRBV12-3/TRBV12-4	CASSLLGAANSPLHF
TRBJ1-1	TRBV7-2	CASSSVDRLQNTEAFF
TRBJ2-1	TRBV12-3/TRBV12-4	CASINPNEQFF
TRBJ1-2	TRBV6-2/TRBV6-3	CASSPGPGVVYGYTF
TRBJ1-3	TRBV6-1	CASSTRVPGNTIYF
TRBJ2-3	TRBV20-1	CSGGPSTDTQYF
TRBJ1-4	TRBV4-3	CASSQDGTGDEKLFF
TRBJ1-1	TRBV7-9	CASTRGVTEAFF
TRBJ1-6	TRBV5-1	CASSLVASKVNSPLHF
TRBJ2-7	TRBV12-3/TRBV12-4	CASSLVGSAYEQYF
TRBJ2-2	TRBV7-6	CASQDGTGVLGELFF
TRBJ2-3	TRBV27	CASSSPGLGTDTQYF
TRBJ2-3	TRBV10-3	CAISDSGSTDTQYF
TRBJ2-1	TRBV3-1	CASSQGASGANEQFF
TRBJ1-1	TRBV5-1	CASSDGGGDTEAFF
TRBJ1-5	TRBV6-6	CASTKVRDQPQHF
TRBJ2-7	TRBV7-2	CASSSWSPPYEQYF
TRBJ2-7	TRBV6-2/TRBV6-3	CASSYPHFRVEGIDEQYF
TRBJ1-1	TRBV29-1	CSVEEGDTEAFF
TRBJ2-1	TRBV5-1	CASSLDVRTSGIGRAYNEQFF
TRBJ1-1	TRBV12-3/TRBV12-4	CASSSRTGGTEAFF
TRBJ2-7	TRBV13	CASSPQHRGLTLPLAPPYEQYF
TRBJ2-3	TRBV29-1	CSVEDLRETDTQYF